The present TCR beta chain was sequenced within a study of blood T cell repertoires in COVID-19. The wider study: The United States, Italy and Spain provided the acute and convalescent COVID-19 samples. From T cells, B-cell-depleted T cells, or PBMCs came the material, which was cDNA or gDNA.

Original processing notes: Amplification with reference gene primers provided the estimates of nucleated cell counts. Sequencing was performed with immunoSEQ multiplex PCR; in TCRdb, only in-frame clones are kept and a portion is missing. For V, J and clone size, that table is used; D and trimming come from the DNA. The sample holds fewer than 60,000 clones, approximately 80% seen once. The ends were cut back, 7 bases at V and 5 bases at J, with 17 bases in the middle. The CDR3 loop spans 13 amino acids. Germline CDR1 SQVTM, CDR2 ANQGSEA. This receptor was identified in a man in his sixties or seventies with active COVID-19. This chain connects TRBV29-1 to TRBJ2-5; D possibly corresponds to TRBD2 (6 bases). The sequenced sample consisted of peripheral blood. CDR3 loop: CSAGGLPPETQYF. For the CDR3, the DNA is TGCAGCGCCGGAGGGCTGCCCCCCGAGACCCAGTACTTC.